This T cell receptor (beta chain) appears in the sequencing data of a study of T-cell memory formation after mild COVID-19. General study results and limits: Cross-reactive memory seemingly joined, as some responding clones were found in pre-infection memory.

V lost 2 bases to trimming and J lost 7 bases, with 9 bases between them. CDR1 is SGHDT, CDR2 YYEEEE, per germline. CDR3 size: 13 residues. As to this clonotype: Its antigen is unidentified.

cDNA libraries for TCR alpha and TCR beta, carrying sample barcodes and UMIs, came from 5'RACE with constant-segment primers. A single record per CDR3 protein comes from TCRdb applying MiXCR to the 5' RACE reads. Of around 310,000 distinct CDR3 sequences listed, 15% to 20% are singletons. Sequencing used PBMCs or a T cell subset sorted from them (not recorded which). This sequence joins TRBV5-6 and TRBJ1-4, with D possibly TRBD1 on 5 matching bases. The clonotype comes from a young man who had mild COVID-19 (a few samples of this study predate the infection). Cell type and time point are not known. The CDR3 loop is CASSFDRSEKLFF. CDR3 nucleotide sequence: TGTGCCAGCAGCTTCGACAGATCTGAAAAACTGTTTTTT.